These 27 T cell receptor beta chains share one sample of origin, sequenced in a study of blood T cell repertoires in COVID-19. The table came from immunoSEQ multiplex PCR; TCRdb's copy has only in-frame clones and leaves some out. The sample yields fewer than 200,000 clones, about 80% seen once. What was sequenced was peripheral blood. The receptors stem from a woman in her seventies with acute or convalescent COVID-19.

The rearrangement uses TRBV29-1 and TRBJ2-6; maybe TRBD1 (7 bases). The CDR3 loop spans 18 amino acids. V was pared by 6 bases and J by 7 bases, with 28 bases between. Germline V CDR1 and CDR2: SQVTM, ANQGSEA. CDR3 in amino acids: CSVRGLVLGTESANVLTF. CDR3 coding DNA: TGCAGCGTCCGGGGGCTGGTCCTGGGGACAGAATCTGCCAACGTCCTGACTTTC.

The chain combines TRBV4-3 with TRBJ2-7, with 11 nucleotides matching TRBD2. Germline V CDR1 and CDR2: LGHNA, YSLEER. V was pared by 0 bases and J by 6 bases, with 13 bases of the junction left unmatched. CDR3 length: 18 amino acids. DNA for the CDR3: TGCGCCAGCAGCCAAGAGGTAGCGGGGGGGCCGCTGGTAATCGAGCAGTACTTC. This encodes CASSQEVAGGPLVIEQYF.

The CDR3 sequence: CASSYSGTSGGPHEQYF. The CDR3 DNA follows: TGTGCCAGCAGTTACAGTGGGACTAGCGGGGGGCCCCACGAGCAGTACTTC. The rearrangement uses TRBV6-2 or TRBV6-3 and TRBJ2-7; TRBD2 agrees at 15 bases. The CDR3 is 17 residues long. With V trimmed by 2 bases and J by 5 bases, 7 bases remained unmatched. Germline V gene data show CDR1 as MNHEY and CDR2 as SVGEGT.

The chain combines TRBV24-1 with TRBJ1-3; D may be TRBD1 (5 bases). CDR1 is KGHDR, CDR2 SFDVKD, per germline. The V end was cut by 3 bases, the J end by 7 bases, with 15 bases between. The length of the CDR3 is 15 residues. DNA for the CDR3: TGTGCCACCAGTGATCCGCGACAGAAGCCCAACACCATATATTTT. Translating gives CATSDPRQKPNTIYF.

This chain connects TRBV5-1 to TRBJ2-3; D perhaps matches TRBD1 (6 bases). Germline CDR1 is SGHRS and CDR2 is YFSETQ. V was clipped by 3 bases and J by 4 bases, with 12 bases between them. The CDR3 extends over 14 amino acids. CDR3 coding DNA: TGCGCCAGCAGCTCCAGGGGTGTGGCAGATACGCAGTATTTT. Translated: CASSSRGVADTQYF.

V usage is TRBV3-1 (or the pseudogene TRBV3-2) and J usage is TRBJ1-4; D not certain. V was trimmed by 4 bases and J by 5 bases, leaving 5 bases between them. The CDR3 spans 12 residues. Looked up from germline, CDR1 is LGHDT and CDR2 is YNNKEL (reference sequence). CDR3 DNA sequence: TGTGCCAGCAGCCCGCGAAATGAAAAACTGTTTTTT. Its protein is CASSPRNEKLFF.

The J gene is TRBJ2-5, the V gene TRBV7-8, with 12 bases aligning to TRBD2. The J segment lost 5 bases and the V segment lost 1 base, leaving 5 bases of the junction unmatched. CDR1 is SGHVS and CDR2 is FQNEAQ in the germline V gene. The CDR3 extends over 16 amino acids. CDR3 in amino acids: CASSLGASGRVETQYF. The CDR3 coding sequence is TGTGCCAGCAGCTTAGGGGCTAGCGGGAGGGTGGAGACCCAGTACTTC. Full variable domain (missing parts from reference TRBV7-8 and TRBJ2-5): GAGVSQSPRYKVAKRGQDVALRCDPISGHVSLFWYQQALGQGPEFLTYFQNEAQLDKSGLPSDRFFAERPEGSVSTLKIQRTQQEDSAVYLCASSLGASGRVETQYFGPGTRLLVL.

J is TRBJ2-3 and V is TRBV25-1; the match to TRBD2 covers 9 bases. V was clipped by 0 bases and J by 4 bases; unmatched bases: 5. This CDR3 is 16 amino acids long. Germline V CDR1 and CDR2: MGHDK, SYGVNS. As DNA, the CDR3 is TGTGCCAGCAGTGAATATGGCGGGGGGGCCGCAGATACGCAGTATTTT. It is translated as CASSEYGGGAADTQYF.

V gene TRBV7-2 combines with J gene TRBJ1-1; 8 bases map to TRBD1. This CDR3 contains 14 residues. The germline V gene has CDR1 SGHTA and CDR2 FQGNSA. Trimming cost V 3 bases and J 4 bases; bases outside gene matches: 4. The CDR3 reads CASSLQGAGTEAFF. The CDR3 nucleotides are TGTGCCAGCAGCTTGCAGGGGGCGGGCACTGAAGCTTTCTTT.

The chain employs TRBV14 and TRBJ1-3; possible D gene TRBD1, 5 bases. Trimming removed 5 bases at V and 4 bases at J, with 12 bases between. Germline V CDR1 and CDR2: SGHDN, FVKESK. The length of the CDR3 is 14 residues. This chain's CDR3 is CASSAYYRGNTIYF. CDR3 in DNA: TGTGCCAGCAGCGCCTATTACAGGGGAAACACCATATATTTT.

The J gene is TRBJ2-5, the V gene TRBV7-2; D perhaps matches TRBD1 (6 bases). Trimming stripped 5 bases from V and 5 bases from J, with 15 bases between. The germline V gene has CDR1 SGHTA and CDR2 FQGNSA. The CDR3 has 14 amino acids. The CDR3 DNA sequence: TGTGCCAGCAGCCAGGAATGGGGGCAGGAGACCCAGTACTTC. Protein: CASSQEWGQETQYF.

The genes are TRBV30 and TRBJ1-1; possible D gene TRBD1, 5 bases. The CDR3 spans 14 residues. Trimming cost V 4 bases and J 2 bases, with 14 bases left between them. The germline V gene has CDR1 GTSNPN and CDR2 SVGIG (reference sequence). This chain's CDR3 is CAWTKPGKNTEAFF. DNA of the CDR3: TGTGCCTGGACAAAGCCAGGGAAAAACACTGAAGCTTTCTTT.

Here the CDR3 reads CASSLIGGVHNYGYTF. The CDR3 coding sequence is TGTGCCAGCAGTTTAATTGGGGGGGTACATAACTATGGCTACACCTTC. V gene TRBV27 combines with J gene TRBJ1-2; TRBD1 might be the D (5 bases). The V gene's germline CDR1 is MNHEY and CDR2 SMNVEV (reference sequence). Trimming cost V 2 bases and J 1 base, with 14 bases left between them. This CDR3 region has 16 residues.

The chain has TRBV2 and TRBJ2-6, with D perhaps TRBD1 (5 bases). The CDR3 has 17 amino acids. Germline V gene sequence: CDR1 SNHLY, CDR2 FYNNEI. The germline V and J ends were trimmed by 0 bases and 2 bases, with 11 bases remaining between them. The CDR3 here is CASSEALIRAGANVLTF. CDR3 nucleotides: TGTGCCAGCAGTGAAGCGCTGATCAGGGCTGGGGCCAACGTCCTGACTTTC.

The rearrangement uses TRBV19 and TRBJ2-1; 10 bases are shared with TRBD2. The CDR3 is 16 amino acids. Looked up from germline, CDR1 is LNHDA and CDR2 is SQIVND (reference sequence). The J segment lost 5 bases and the V segment lost 3 bases, leaving 7 bases of the junction unmatched. Written as DNA, the CDR3 is TGTGCCAGTAGTATCCTAGCGGGAGTGGTCGACAATGAGCAGTTCTTC. As protein: CASSILAGVVDNEQFF.

This chain connects TRBV5-1 to TRBJ2-5; tentative D call: TRBD1 (6 bases). CDR3 size: 16 residues. CDR1 and CDR2 from the germline V gene are SGHRS and YFSETQ. V dropped 4 bases and J dropped 2 bases, with 18 bases sitting between them. The CDR3 nucleotides read TGCGCCAGCAGCATGAACCCGGGACATGAGCAAGAGACCCAGTACTTC. Its protein product is CASSMNPGHEQETQYF.

The rearrangement joins TRBV29-1 to TRBJ2-3; D may be TRBD1 (6 bases). Looked up from germline, CDR1 is SQVTM and CDR2 is ANQGSEA. Trimming shortened V by 4 bases and J by 1 base, and 12 bases separated the two germline ends. This CDR3 region has 14 residues. In DNA form, the CDR3 reads TGCAGCGTTGCAGGGGACACCCGCACAGATACGCAGTATTTT. Its translation is CSVAGDTRTDTQYF.

This clone was counted only a few times. CDR3 sequence reads: CASRSTLVLLNTGELFF. DNA for the CDR3: TGTGCCAGCAGGTCAACTCTGGTACTTTTGAACACCGGGGAGCTGTTTTTT. This rearrangement joins TRBV28 to TRBJ2-2; D call uncertain. Per germline, CDR1 MDHEN and CDR2 SYDVKM. The ends were cut back, 6 bases at V and 1 base at J, with 18 bases in the middle. The CDR3 consists of 17 residues.

The chain employs TRBV28 and TRBJ1-4, with 9 bases identical to TRBD1. The CDR3 covers 15 residues. CDR1 MDHEN and CDR2 SYDVKM come from the germline V gene. The V gene end was trimmed by 4 bases and the J gene end by 6 bases; junction bases not matched to a gene: 6. The CDR3 DNA is TGTGCCAGCAGTTACCCGGGACAGGGAGATGAAAAACTGTTTTTT. Amino acids: CASSYPGQGDEKLFF.

The chain employs TRBV6-5 and TRBJ1-4, with 9 bases fitting TRBD1. Germline CDR1 is MNHEY and CDR2 is SVGAGI. The trim removed 6 bases at V and 5 bases at J, leaving 7 bases unmatched. The CDR3 length is 15 residues. The CDR3 spells CASRTTGTGNEKLFF. In DNA, the CDR3 is TGTGCCAGCAGGACAACCGGGACAGGGAATGAAAAACTGTTTTTT.

The genes are TRBV28 and TRBJ1-1; the match to TRBD1 covers 7 bases. This CDR3 contains 12 residues. Looked up from germline, CDR1 is MDHEN and CDR2 is SYDVKM. V was clipped by 7 bases and J by 11 bases; unmatched bases: 10. In nucleotides, the CDR3 is TGTGCCAGCATTAAAACCACAGGGGCCGCTTTCTTT. Translation: CASIKTTGAAFF.

V usage is TRBV30 and J usage is TRBJ2-3; D is possibly TRBD2 (5 bases). Trimming took 2 bases from V and 2 from J, leaving 17 bases between them. The CDR3 length is 16 residues. Per germline, CDR1 GTSNPN and CDR2 SVGIG (reference sequence). DNA for the CDR3: TGTGCCTGGAGTTTAGGAGCGGCGGGCCACACAGATACGCAGTATTTT. Translating gives CAWSLGAAGHTDTQYF.

This clone turned up a few times. J is TRBJ1-2 and V is TRBV2; D is perhaps TRBD1 (5 bases). CDR1 is SNHLY, CDR2 FYNNEI, per germline. The CDR3 length is 15 residues. V was clipped by 0 bases and J by 4 bases, with 12 bases between them. Here the CDR3 reads CASSEALTGGYGYTF. In DNA form, the CDR3 reads TGTGCCAGCAGTGAAGCCCTAACGGGGGGCTATGGCTACACCTTC.

CDR3: CASSRPPGQITGSGNTIYF. As DNA, the CDR3 is TGTGCCAGCAGTCGACCGCCGGGACAGATAACAGGCTCTGGAAACACCATATATTTT. This sequence joins TRBV6-6 and TRBJ1-3, with TRBD1 matching over 7 bases. The CDR3 contains 19 residues. Looked up from germline, CDR1 is MNHNY and CDR2 is SVGAGI (reference sequence). The V segment lost 5 bases and the J segment 0 bases; nucleotides outside the gene matches: 16.

This chain uses TRBV10-3 with TRBJ2-7; 10 bases align to TRBD1. V lost 9 bases, J lost 4 bases, and 6 bases stayed unmatched. CDR1 ENHRY and CDR2 SYGVKD come from the germline V gene. The CDR3 extends over 13 amino acids. The CDR3 loop reads CAIRGGQGYEQYF. For the CDR3, the DNA is TGTGCCATTCGGGGGGGACAGGGGTACGAGCAGTACTTC.

The rearrangement uses TRBV7-8 and TRBJ1-6; TRBD1 matches 7 bases. The V segment lost 5 bases and the J segment 7 bases; nucleotides outside the gene matches: 8. Germline-derived CDR1 and CDR2 are SGHVS and FQNEAQ. This CDR3 is built from 15 residues. CDR3 amino acids: CASSTVTGTNSPLHF. CDR3 bases: TGTGCCAGCAGCACCGTGACAGGGACCAATTCACCCCTCCACTTT.

CDR3 sequence (DNA): TGTGCCAGCAGTGACCAAACTAGCGGGGGGTACAATGAGCAGTTCTTC. This gives the protein CASSDQTSGGYNEQFF. The rearrangement links TRBV6-4 to TRBJ2-1; TRBD2 matches at 12 bases. V was pared by 2 bases and J by 4 bases, with 3 bases of the junction left unmatched. Germline lookup yields CDR1 MRHNA and CDR2 SNTAGT. The CDR3 has 16 amino acids.